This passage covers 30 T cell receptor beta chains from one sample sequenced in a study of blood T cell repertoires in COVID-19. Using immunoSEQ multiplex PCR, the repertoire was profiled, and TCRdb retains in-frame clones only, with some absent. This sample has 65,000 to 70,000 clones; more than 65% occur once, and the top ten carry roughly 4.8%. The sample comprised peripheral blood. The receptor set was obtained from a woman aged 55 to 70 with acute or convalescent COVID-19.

Here the CDR3 reads CASSPEWESGELFF. The CDR3, as DNA: TGTGCCAGCTCACCAGAGTGGGAGTCCGGGGAGCTGTTTTTT. The chain is built from TRBV18 and TRBJ2-2; tentative D call: TRBD2 (5 bases). V was pared by 2 bases and J by 6 bases, with 10 bases between. The germline gives CDR1 KGHSH, CDR2 LQKENI. The CDR3 is made up of 14 amino acids.

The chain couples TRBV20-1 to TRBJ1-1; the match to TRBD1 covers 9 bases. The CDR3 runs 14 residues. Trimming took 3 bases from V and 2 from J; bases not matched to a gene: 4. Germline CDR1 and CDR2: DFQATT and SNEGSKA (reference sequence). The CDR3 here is CSASRGQGNTEAFF. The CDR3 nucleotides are TGCAGTGCTAGTAGGGGACAGGGAAACACTGAAGCTTTCTTT.

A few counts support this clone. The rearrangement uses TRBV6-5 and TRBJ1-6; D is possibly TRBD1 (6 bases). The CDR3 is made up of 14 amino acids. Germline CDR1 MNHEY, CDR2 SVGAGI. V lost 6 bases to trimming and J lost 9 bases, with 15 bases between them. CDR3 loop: CASSRGGKASPLHF. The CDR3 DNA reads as TGTGCCAGCAGCCGAGGGGGAAAGGCTTCACCCCTCCACTTT.

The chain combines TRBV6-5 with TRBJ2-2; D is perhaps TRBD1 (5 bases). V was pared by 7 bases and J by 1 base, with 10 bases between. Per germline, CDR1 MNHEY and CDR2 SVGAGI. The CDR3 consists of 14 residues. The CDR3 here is CASNGRGNTGELFF. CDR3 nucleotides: TGTGCCAGCAATGGAAGGGGGAACACCGGGGAGCTGTTTTTT.

The CDR3 loop reads CATSDLPGAASSYEQYF. The DNA for the CDR3 is TGTGCCACCAGTGATTTGCCTGGGGCGGCTAGCTCCTACGAGCAGTACTTC. The chain joins TRBV24-1 to TRBJ2-7; D perhaps matches TRBD1 (5 bases). The CDR3 extends over 17 amino acids. V was cut by 0 bases and J by 0 bases, with 14 bases left in between. CDR1 is KGHDR and CDR2 is SFDVKD in the germline V gene.

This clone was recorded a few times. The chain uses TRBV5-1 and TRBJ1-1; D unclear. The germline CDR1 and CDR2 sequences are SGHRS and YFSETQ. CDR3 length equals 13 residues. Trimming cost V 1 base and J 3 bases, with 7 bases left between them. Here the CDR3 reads CASSLYEYTEAFF. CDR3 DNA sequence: TGCGCCAGCAGCTTGTATGAGTACACTGAAGCTTTCTTT.

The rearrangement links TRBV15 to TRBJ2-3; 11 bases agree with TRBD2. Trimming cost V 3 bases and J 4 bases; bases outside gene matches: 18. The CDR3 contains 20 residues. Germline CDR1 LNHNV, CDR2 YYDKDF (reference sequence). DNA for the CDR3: TGTGCCACCAGCAGCGTAAAACTAGCGGGGGTGCATATCTTCGCAGATACGCAGTATTTT. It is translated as CATSSVKLAGVHIFADTQYF.

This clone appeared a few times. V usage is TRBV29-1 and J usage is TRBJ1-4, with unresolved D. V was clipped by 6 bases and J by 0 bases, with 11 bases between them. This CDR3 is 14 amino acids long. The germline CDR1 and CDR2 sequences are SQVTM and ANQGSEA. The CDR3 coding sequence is TGCAGCGTCCGGGGAAAAGCAACTAATGAAAAACTGTTTTTT. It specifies CSVRGKATNEKLFF.

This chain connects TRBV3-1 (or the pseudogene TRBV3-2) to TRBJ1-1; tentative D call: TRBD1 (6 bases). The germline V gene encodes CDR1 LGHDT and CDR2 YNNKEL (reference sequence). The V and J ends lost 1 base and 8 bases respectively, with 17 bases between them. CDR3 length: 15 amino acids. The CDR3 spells CASSQVGGALGEAFF. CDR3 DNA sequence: TGTGCCAGCAGCCAAGTCGGGGGGGCGTTAGGCGAAGCTTTCTTT.

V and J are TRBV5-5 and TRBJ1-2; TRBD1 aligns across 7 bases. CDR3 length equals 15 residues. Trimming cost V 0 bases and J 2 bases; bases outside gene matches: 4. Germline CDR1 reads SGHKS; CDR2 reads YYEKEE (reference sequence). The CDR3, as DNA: TGTGCCAGCAGCTTGGCGACAGGGACCAACTATGGCTACACCTTC. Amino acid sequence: CASSLATGTNYGYTF.

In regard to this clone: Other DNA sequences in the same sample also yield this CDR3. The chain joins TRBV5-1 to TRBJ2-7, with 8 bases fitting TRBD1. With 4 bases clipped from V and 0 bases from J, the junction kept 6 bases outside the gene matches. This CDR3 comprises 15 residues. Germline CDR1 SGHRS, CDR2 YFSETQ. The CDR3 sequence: CASSPGGTGSYEQYF. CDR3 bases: TGCGCCAGCAGCCCTGGCGGGACAGGCTCCTACGAGCAGTACTTC.

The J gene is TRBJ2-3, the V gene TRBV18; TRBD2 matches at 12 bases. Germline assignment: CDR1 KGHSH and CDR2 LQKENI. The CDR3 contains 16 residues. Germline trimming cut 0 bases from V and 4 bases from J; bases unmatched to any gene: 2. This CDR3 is CASSPPPSGGADTQYF. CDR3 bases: TGTGCCAGCTCACCACCCCCTAGCGGGGGGGCAGATACGCAGTATTTT.

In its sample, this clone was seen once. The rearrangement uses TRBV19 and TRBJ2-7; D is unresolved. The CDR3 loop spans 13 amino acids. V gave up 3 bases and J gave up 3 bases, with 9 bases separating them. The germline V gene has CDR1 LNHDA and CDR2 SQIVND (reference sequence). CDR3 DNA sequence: TGTGCCAGTAGTATCAGCAGGAACTACGAGCAGTACTTC. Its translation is CASSISRNYEQYF.

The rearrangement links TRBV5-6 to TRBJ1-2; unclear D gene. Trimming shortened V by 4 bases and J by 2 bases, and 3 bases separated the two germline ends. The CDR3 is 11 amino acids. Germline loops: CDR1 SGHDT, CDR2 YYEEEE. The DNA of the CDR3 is TGTGCCAGCAGCCTGAACTATGGCTACACCTTC. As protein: CASSLNYGYTF.

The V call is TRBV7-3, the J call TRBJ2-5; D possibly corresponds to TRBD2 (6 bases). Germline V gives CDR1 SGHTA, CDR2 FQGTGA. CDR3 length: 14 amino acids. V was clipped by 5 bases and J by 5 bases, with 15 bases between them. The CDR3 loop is CASSRGPGGETQYF. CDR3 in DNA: TGTGCCAGCAGCCGAGGGCCCGGGGGTGAGACCCAGTACTTC.

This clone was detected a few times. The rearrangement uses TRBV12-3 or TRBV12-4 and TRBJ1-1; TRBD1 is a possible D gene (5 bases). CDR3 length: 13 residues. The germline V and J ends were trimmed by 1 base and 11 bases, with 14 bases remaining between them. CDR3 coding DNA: TGTGCCAGCAGTTTAGTCGGAGGGGAAAGGGCTTTCTTT. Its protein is CASSLVGGERAFF.

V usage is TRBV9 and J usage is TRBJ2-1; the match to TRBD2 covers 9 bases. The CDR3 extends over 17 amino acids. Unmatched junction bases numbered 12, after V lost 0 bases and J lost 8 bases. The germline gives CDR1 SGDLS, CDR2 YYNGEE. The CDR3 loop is CASSVVSGGGEGDEQFF. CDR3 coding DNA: TGTGCCAGCAGCGTAGTGAGCGGCGGGGGGGAGGGAGATGAGCAGTTCTTC. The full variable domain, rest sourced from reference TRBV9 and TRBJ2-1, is DSGVTQTPKHLITATGQRVTLRCSPRSGDLSVYWYQQSLDQGLQFLIQYYNGEERAKGNILERFSAQQFPDLHSELNLSSLELGDSALYFCASSVVSGGGEGDEQFFGPGTRLTVL.

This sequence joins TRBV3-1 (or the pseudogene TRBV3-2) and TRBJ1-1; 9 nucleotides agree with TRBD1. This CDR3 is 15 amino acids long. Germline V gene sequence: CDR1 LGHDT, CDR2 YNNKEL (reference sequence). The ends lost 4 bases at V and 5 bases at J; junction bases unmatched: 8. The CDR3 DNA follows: TGTGCCAGCAGCCCCCGACAGGGGGGAGGTACTGAAGCTTTCTTT. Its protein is CASSPRQGGGTEAFF.

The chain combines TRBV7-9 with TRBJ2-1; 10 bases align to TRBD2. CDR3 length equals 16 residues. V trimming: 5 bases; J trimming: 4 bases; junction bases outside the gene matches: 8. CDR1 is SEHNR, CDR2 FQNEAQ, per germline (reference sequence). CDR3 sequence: CASSPTGLADYNEQFF. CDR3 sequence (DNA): TGTGCCAGCAGCCCCACCGGACTAGCGGATTACAATGAGCAGTTCTTC.

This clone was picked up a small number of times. The CDR3 sequence is CASSFASTVFSPLHF. CDR3 sequence (DNA): TGTGCCAGCAGCTTCGCGTCAACGGTTTTTTCACCCCTCCACTTT. The chain recombines TRBV11-2 with TRBJ1-6; D is unclear. V lost 3 bases, J lost 9 bases, and 15 bases lay in between. Germline CDR1 SGHAT, CDR2 FQNNGV. The CDR3 has 15 amino acids.

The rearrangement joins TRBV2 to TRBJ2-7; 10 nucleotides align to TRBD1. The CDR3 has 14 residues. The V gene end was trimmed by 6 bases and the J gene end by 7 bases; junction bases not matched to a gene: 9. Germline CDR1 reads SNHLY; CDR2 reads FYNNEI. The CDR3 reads CASRGQGYGQEQYF. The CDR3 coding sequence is TGTGCCAGCAGGGGACAGGGGTACGGTCAAGAGCAGTACTTC.

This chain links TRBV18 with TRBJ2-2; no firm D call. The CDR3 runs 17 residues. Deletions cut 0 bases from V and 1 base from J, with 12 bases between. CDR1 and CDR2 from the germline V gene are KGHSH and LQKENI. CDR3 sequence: CASSPPRHGKNTGELFF. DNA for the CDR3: TGTGCCAGCTCACCACCGAGACACGGAAAGAACACCGGGGAGCTGTTTTTT.

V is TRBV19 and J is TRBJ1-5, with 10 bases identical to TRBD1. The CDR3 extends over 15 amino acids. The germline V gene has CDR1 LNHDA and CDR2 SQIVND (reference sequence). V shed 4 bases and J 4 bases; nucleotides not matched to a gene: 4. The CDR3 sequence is CASSTPGQGNQPQHF. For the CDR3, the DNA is TGTGCCAGTAGTACCCCGGGACAGGGGAATCAGCCCCAGCATTTT.

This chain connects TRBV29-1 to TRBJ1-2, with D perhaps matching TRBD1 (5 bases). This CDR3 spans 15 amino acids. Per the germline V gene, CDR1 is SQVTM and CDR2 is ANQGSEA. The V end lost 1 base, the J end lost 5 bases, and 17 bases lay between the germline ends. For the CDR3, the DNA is TGCAGCGTTGAAGGCGGCCAGGGCATTCGGTATGGCTACACCTTC. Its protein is CSVEGGQGIRYGYTF.

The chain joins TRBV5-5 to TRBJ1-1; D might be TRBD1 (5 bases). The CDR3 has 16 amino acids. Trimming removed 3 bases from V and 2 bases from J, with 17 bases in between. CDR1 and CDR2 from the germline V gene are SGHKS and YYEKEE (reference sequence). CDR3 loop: CASSWGLQEYNTEAFF. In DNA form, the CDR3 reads TGTGCCAGCAGCTGGGGCCTACAGGAATATAACACTGAAGCTTTCTTT.

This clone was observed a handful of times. The CDR3 protein is CASSLRETGGNEKLFF. The CDR3 DNA is TGTGCCAGCAGCTTAAGGGAGACAGGGGGTAATGAAAAACTGTTTTTT. This chain connects TRBV11-2 to TRBJ1-4; TRBD1 agrees at 9 bases. This CDR3 is 16 amino acids long. Germline CDR1 and CDR2: SGHAT and FQNNGV. V dropped 2 bases and J dropped 4; count of bases not matched to a gene: 5.

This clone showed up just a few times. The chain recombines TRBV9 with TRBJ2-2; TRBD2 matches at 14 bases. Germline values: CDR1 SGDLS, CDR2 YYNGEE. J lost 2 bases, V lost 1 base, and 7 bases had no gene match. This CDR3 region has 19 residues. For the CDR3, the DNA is TGTGCCAGCAGCGTAACAATAGGGACTAGCGGGGGAAACACCGGGGAGCTGTTTTTT. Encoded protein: CASSVTIGTSGGNTGELFF. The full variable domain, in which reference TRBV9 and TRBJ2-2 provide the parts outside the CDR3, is DSGVTQTPKHLITATGQRVTLRCSPRSGDLSVYWYQQSLDQGLQFLIQYYNGEERAKGNILERFSAQQFPDLHSELNLSSLELGDSALYFCASSVTIGTSGGNTGELFFGEGSRLTVL.

The CDR3 DNA is TGTGCCAGCAGCCGGGACAGGGTGCAAGCTTTCTTT. Translation gives CASSRDRVQAFF. The gene calls are TRBV7-2 and TRBJ1-1, with 9 nucleotides matching TRBD1. Germline-derived CDR1 and CDR2 are SGHTA and FQGNSA. CDR3 size: 12 residues. After removal of 5 bases from V and 9 bases from J, the junction contained 4 bases not matched to a gene. Based on the CDR3 plus reference TRBV7-2 and TRBJ1-1, the full variable domain is GAGVSQSPSNKVTEKGKDVELRCDPISGHTALYWYRQSLGQGLEFLIYFQGNSAPDKSGLPSDRFSAERTGGSVSTLTIQRTQQEDSAVYLCASSRDRVQAFFGQGTRLTVV.

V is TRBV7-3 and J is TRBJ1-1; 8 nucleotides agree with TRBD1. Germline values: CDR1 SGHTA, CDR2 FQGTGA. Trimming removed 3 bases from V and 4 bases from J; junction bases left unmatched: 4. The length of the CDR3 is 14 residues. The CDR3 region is CASSFAGGITEAFF. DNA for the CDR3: TGTGCCAGCAGCTTCGCAGGGGGCATCACTGAAGCTTTCTTT.

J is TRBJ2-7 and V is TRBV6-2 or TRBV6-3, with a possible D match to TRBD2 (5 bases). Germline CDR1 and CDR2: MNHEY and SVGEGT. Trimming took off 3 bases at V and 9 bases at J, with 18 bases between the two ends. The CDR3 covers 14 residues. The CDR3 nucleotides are TGTGCCAGCAGTTATGCGGGCCCGAGGGCTAGGCAGTACTTC. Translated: CASSYAGPRARQYF.